The rows below give T cell receptor beta chains drawn from one sample of a study of cytomegalovirus exposure and HLA in healthy donors. Repertoires were generated with immunoSEQ multiplex PCR, while TCRdb's copy carries only in-frame clones and drops some. The sample has some 89,000 clones, about four fifths seen once. Source material: PBMCs. These receptor sequences come from a woman in her 30s in good health and CMV-seronegative. CDR3s include the opening cysteine and the closing phenylalanine or tryptophan. The D gene is left open where the match is weak. Only part of the rows carry a size: once, few, many, or a class if the clone is expanded.

>TRBD2|TRBV28|NA|TRBJ2-5
CASSSPTSGKQETQYF
TGTGCCAGCAGTTCCCCGACTAGCGGGAAACAAGAGACCCAGTACTTC
>NA|TRBV28|NA|TRBJ1-5
CASSLRGASNQPQHF
TGTGCCAGCAGTTTGCGTGGGGCAAGCAATCAGCCCCAGCATTTT
>NA|TRBV5-1|NA|TRBJ1-2
CASSSQGAGYTF
TGCGCCAGCAGCTCCCAAGGGGCTGGCTACACCTTC
>TRBD1|TRBV5-5|few|TRBJ1-3
CASSSGQGNTIYF
TGTGCCAGCAGCTCGGGACAGGGAAACACCATATATTTT
>TRBD2|TRBV28|NA|TRBJ2-7
CASSVSLSSGSSDEQYF
TGTGCCAGCAGCGTTTCGCTTTCTAGCGGGAGTTCGGACGAGCAGTACTTC
>TRBD1|TRBV28|NA|TRBJ2-7
CASSFTGGFEQYF
TGTGCCAGCAGTTTTACAGGGGGCTTCGAGCAGTACTTC
>NA|TRBV2|NA|TRBJ1-5
CASDLTGRGDQPQHF
TGTGCCAGCGATTTGACAGGCCGGGGCGATCAGCCCCAGCATTTT
>TRBD2|TRBV10-3|once|TRBJ2-3
CAISETPGGLTDTQYF
TGTGCCATCAGTGAGACTCCGGGGGGTCTGACAGATACGCAGTATTTT
>NA|TRBV18|NA|TRBJ2-5
CASSSTARETQYF
TGTGCCAGCTCATCGACAGCTAGGGAGACCCAGTACTTC
>NA|TRBV6-6|once|TRBJ2-7
CASSPGFQGYEQYF
TGTGCCAGCAGTCCGGGCTTCCAGGGCTACGAGCAGTACTTC
>TRBD2|TRBV5-6|NA|TRBJ2-7
CASSLAAGDEQYF
TGTGCCAGCAGCCTTGCGGCGGGAGACGAGCAGTACTTC
>TRBD2|TRBV5-1|NA|TRBJ2-1
CASNQNLTSDYNGQFF
TGCGCCAGCAACCAGAATTTGACTAGCGATTACAATGGGCAGTTCTTC
>NA|TRBV30|NA|TRBJ2-3
CARVGGGQRYF
TGTGCGAGAGTAGGGGGGGGTCAACGGTATTTT
>NA|TRBV28|NA|TRBJ2-7
CASSRDTYEQYF
TGTGCCAGCAGTCGGGACACTTACGAGCAGTACTTC
>NA|TRBV2|NA|TRBJ1-2
CASSEGQIYGYTF
TGTGCCAGCAGTGAAGGGCAGATCTATGGCTACACCTTC
>NA|TRBV27|NA|TRBJ2-2
CASSFRVTGELFF
TGTGCCAGCAGTTTTCGCGTCACCGGGGAGCTGTTTTTT
>NA|TRBV7-9|NA|TRBJ2-7
CASSLPGSGEQYF
TGTGCCAGCAGCTTACCAGGCAGTGGGGAGCAGTACTTC
>NA|TRBV6-1|NA|TRBJ2-1
CASSTVDTNGEQFF
TGTGCCAGCAGCACCGTAGACACCAACGGTGAGCAGTTCTTC
>TRBD2|TRBV27|few|TRBJ2-2
CASRVRGSGRAGTGELFF
TGTGCCAGCAGAGTCCGGGGTAGCGGGAGGGCGGGCACCGGGGAGCTGTTTTTT
>NA|TRBV27|once|TRBJ2-1
CASTRGLPGDNEQFF
TGTGCCAGCACCCGGGGCCTTCCAGGGGACAATGAGCAGTTCTTC
>NA|TRBV10-3|NA|TRBJ1-1
CAISESKQAPGYTEAFF
TGTGCCATCAGTGAGTCGAAACAGGCGCCAGGGTACACTGAAGCTTTCTTT
>NA|TRBV15|NA|TRBJ2-1
CATSRDHGLQFF
TGTGCCACCAGCAGAGATCACGGGTTGCAGTTCTTC
>NA|TRBV27|NA|TRBJ2-5
CASSLWGEETQYF
TGTGCCAGCAGTTTATGGGGGGAAGAGACCCAGTACTTC